This T cell receptor (beta chain) is drawn from a study of blood T cell repertoires in COVID-19. Here immunoSEQ multiplex PCR was the method, and the copy in TCRdb shows in-frame clones only, minus some. The sample yields a few hundred thousand clones, 89% seen once. The V and J ends lost 5 bases and 11 bases respectively, with 13 bases between them. Germline CDR1 is MNHNY and CDR2 is SVGAGI (reference sequence). The CDR3 contains 12 residues. The receptor's source is a man aged 35 to 55 with acute or convalescent COVID-19. Specimen: peripheral blood. The chain is built from TRBV6-6 and TRBJ2-1; the D gene is possibly TRBD2 (5 bases). CDR3 coding DNA: TGTGCCAGCAGTCCCCCGGACTTGAAGCAGTTCTTC. Translating gives CASSPPDLKQFF.